This record covers a single TCR beta chain. CD8+ and CD4+ T cells were negatively isolated; TEMRA cells were FACS-enriched. Germline values: CDR1 PRHDT, CDR2 FYEKMQ (reference sequence). V lost 3 bases and J lost 8, with 14 bases in between. CDR3 size: 15 residues. This specimen comes from a study of CD8 T cells in Susac syndrome. The RNA, roughly 0.45 to 1 ug, was put through reverse transcription using random hexamers. immunoSEQ multiplex PCR amplified TCR beta CDR3 across 54 Vbeta, 13 Jbeta. TCRdb used MiXCR to reprocess the immunoSEQ multiplex PCR reads, holding one entry per CDR3 protein. Among 100,000 to 150,000 distinct CDR3 sequences listed, approximately 93% were seen once.

The chain has TRBV13 and TRBJ1-6, with D possibly matching TRBD1 (6 bases). The sample comprised CD8+ T cells from PBMCs. The sequence came from a human donor with multiple sclerosis. CDR3 in DNA: TGTGCCAGCAGCTTGGGGGGGCAGAGGGATTCACCCCTCCACTTT. Amino acids: CASSLGGQRDSPLHF.